The text below deals with one T cell receptor beta chain. Its specificity is unknown. V gave up 9 bases and J gave up 7 bases, with 11 bases separating them. CDR1 is MNHEY and CDR2 is SMNVEV in the germline V gene (reference sequence). This CDR3 has 11 residues. The data derive from a study of blood T cells in healthy people across ages. A sample-barcoded 5' primer and a J-beta primer mix were used in a second PCR of roughly 7 to 12 cycles. Using its own MiXCR run on the 5' RACE reads, TCRdb lists one record per CDR3 protein. The table records 1.4 million or so distinct CDR3 sequences, less than 45% of them present only once. Notes on the study in general: Observed TCR beta diversity per million T cells went down as age went up. This fall followed a roughly linear course with age.

The rearrangement uses TRBV27 and TRBJ2-3; D is uncertain. The sequence came from a woman between 18 and 29 years old in good health. The specimen was blood. The CDR3 region has the DNA TGTGCCAGTCAGGACGGTTATACGCAGTATTTT. Protein: CASQDGYTQYF.